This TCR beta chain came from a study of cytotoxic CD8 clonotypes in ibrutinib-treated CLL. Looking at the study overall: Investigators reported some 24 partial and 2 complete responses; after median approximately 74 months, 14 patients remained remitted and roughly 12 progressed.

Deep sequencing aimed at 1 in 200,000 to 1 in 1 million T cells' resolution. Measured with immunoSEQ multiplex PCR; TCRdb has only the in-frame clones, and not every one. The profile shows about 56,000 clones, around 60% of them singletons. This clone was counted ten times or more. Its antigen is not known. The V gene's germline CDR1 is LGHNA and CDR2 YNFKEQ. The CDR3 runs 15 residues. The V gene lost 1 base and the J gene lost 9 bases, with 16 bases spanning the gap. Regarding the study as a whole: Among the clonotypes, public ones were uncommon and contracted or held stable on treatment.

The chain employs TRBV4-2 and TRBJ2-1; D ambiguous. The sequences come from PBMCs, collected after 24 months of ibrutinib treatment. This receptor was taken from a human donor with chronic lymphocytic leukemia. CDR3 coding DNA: TGTGCCAGCAGCCAAGGTGTCATCGACCGACTTGAGCAGTTCTTC. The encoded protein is CASSQGVIDRLEQFF.